This is a list of T cell receptor beta chains from one sample in a study of T-cell memory formation after mild COVID-19. One entry per CDR3 protein, called by TCRdb with MiXCR from the 5' RACE reads. The repertoire consists of roughly 130,000 distinct CDR3 sequences, with about a sixth occurring once and the leading ten covering around 4.8%. Sequenced material: PBMCs or a T cell subset sorted from them (not recorded which). The receptors here all came from a man aged 18 to 35 who had mild COVID-19 (a few samples of this study predate the infection). Cell type and time point are not known. The CDR3 runs from the conserved cysteine through the conserved F or W. The order of the fields is CDR3 DNA, CDR3 protein, J gene, clone size, D gene, V gene. A D gene is named only where the DNA matches it firmly. Expanded clones are given a class, and other clones once, few, many or no size at all.

CDR3 DNA: TGTGCCAGCAGCTTGGCCCCTGGGGGGGATACGCAGTATTTT; CDR3 protein: CASSLAPGGDTQYF; J gene: TRBJ2-3; clone size: .; D gene: .; V gene: TRBV5-5
CDR3 DNA: TGTGCCAGTACTCGACAGGGTAGAGAGACCCAGTACTTC; CDR3 protein: CASTRQGRETQYF; J gene: TRBJ2-5; clone size: few; D gene: TRBD1; V gene: TRBV6-5
CDR3 DNA: TGTGCCAGCAGCCAAGATGTAGCGGGGCCGCTCACAGATACGCAGTATTTT; CDR3 protein: CASSQDVAGPLTDTQYF; J gene: TRBJ2-3; clone size: many; D gene: TRBD2; V gene: TRBV4-2
CDR3 DNA: TGTGCCAGCTCAGGGAACACTGAAGCTTTCTTT; CDR3 protein: CASSGNTEAFF; J gene: TRBJ1-1; clone size: few; D gene: .; V gene: TRBV7-2
CDR3 DNA: TGTGCCAGCAGCGTAGCGGCTAGCGGGGGTGAGGTAGATACGCAGTATTTT; CDR3 protein: CASSVAASGGEVDTQYF; J gene: TRBJ2-3; clone size: few; D gene: TRBD2; V gene: TRBV9
CDR3 DNA: TGTGCCAGCAGCTTAGTTGGGGGAAACACCAATCAGCCCCAGCATTTT; CDR3 protein: CASSLVGGNTNQPQHF; J gene: TRBJ1-5; clone size: many; D gene: .; V gene: TRBV7-2
CDR3 DNA: TGCGCCAGCAGTCAACCTACCGTAGATACGCAGTATTTT; CDR3 protein: CASSQPTVDTQYF; J gene: TRBJ2-3; clone size: .; D gene: .; V gene: TRBV23-1
CDR3 DNA: TGTGCCAGCAGCTTACAGGGGCAGGGCTATGGCTACACCTTC; CDR3 protein: CASSLQGQGYGYTF; J gene: TRBJ1-2; clone size: .; D gene: .; V gene: TRBV7-2
CDR3 DNA: TGCAGTGCTAGGGCCTACAATGAGCAGTTCTTC; CDR3 protein: CSARAYNEQFF; J gene: TRBJ2-1; clone size: .; D gene: .; V gene: TRBV20-1
CDR3 DNA: TGTGCCATCAGTGAGGCAACTAGCTCCTACAATGAGCAGTTCTTC; CDR3 protein: CAISEATSSYNEQFF; J gene: TRBJ2-1; clone size: .; D gene: .; V gene: TRBV10-3
CDR3 DNA: TGTGCCAGCAGGCCAGGACAGGGGGCCTCCTACGAGCAGTACTTC; CDR3 protein: CASRPGQGASYEQYF; J gene: TRBJ2-7; clone size: .; D gene: TRBD1; V gene: TRBV6-6
CDR3 DNA: TGTGCCAGCAGCCCCGGGCTCAGCACAGATACGCAGTATTTT; CDR3 protein: CASSPGLSTDTQYF; J gene: TRBJ2-3; clone size: many; D gene: .; V gene: TRBV7-2
CDR3 DNA: TGTGCCATCAGTCAAGGGACAGGGGGAGGCGAGCAGTACTTC; CDR3 protein: CAISQGTGGGEQYF; J gene: TRBJ2-7; clone size: few; D gene: TRBD1; V gene: TRBV10-3
CDR3 DNA: TGCGCCAGCAGCCAACACCTTGAGAGAAACACCATATATTTT; CDR3 protein: CASSQHLERNTIYF; J gene: TRBJ1-3; clone size: .; D gene: .; V gene: TRBV4-3
CDR3 DNA: TGTGCCAGCAGTGGGTACAATGAGCAGTTCTTC; CDR3 protein: CASSGYNEQFF; J gene: TRBJ2-1; clone size: few; D gene: .; V gene: TRBV2
CDR3 DNA: TGTGCCAGCAGTTTAGTCGGCTACAATGAGCAGTTCTTC; CDR3 protein: CASSLVGYNEQFF; J gene: TRBJ2-1; clone size: few; D gene: .; V gene: TRBV28
CDR3 DNA: TGTGCCAGCAGCGTAGACGGCACATCCTATGGCTACACCTTC; CDR3 protein: CASSVDGTSYGYTF; J gene: TRBJ1-2; clone size: .; D gene: .; V gene: TRBV9
CDR3 DNA: TGTGCCAGCAGCCGAGGCAGGGGGTCCTATTCACCCCTCCACTTT; CDR3 protein: CASSRGRGSYSPLHF; J gene: TRBJ1-6; clone size: few; D gene: TRBD1; V gene: TRBV5-6
CDR3 DNA: TGTGCCAGCTCGAGAGGGGACGGACCCTACGAGCAGTACTTC; CDR3 protein: CASSRGDGPYEQYF; J gene: TRBJ2-7; clone size: .; D gene: .; V gene: TRBV18
CDR3 DNA: .; CDR3 protein: CASSTSGRGNQETQYF; J gene: TRBJ2-5; clone size: few; D gene: .; V gene: TRBV10-1
CDR3 DNA: TGTGCCATCAGTCACTTAGCGGGGTCCTCTTACAATGAGCAGTTCTTC; CDR3 protein: CAISHLAGSSYNEQFF; J gene: TRBJ2-1; clone size: .; D gene: TRBD2; V gene: TRBV10-3
CDR3 DNA: TGCGCCAGCCGACTTGAGGGGGAGACCCAGTACTTC; CDR3 protein: CASRLEGETQYF; J gene: TRBJ2-5; clone size: few; D gene: .; V gene: TRBV5-1
CDR3 DNA: TGTGCCATCAGTGTTGGGTGGGCAGAGGATACGCAGTATTTT; CDR3 protein: CAISVGWAEDTQYF; J gene: TRBJ2-3; clone size: .; D gene: .; V gene: TRBV10-3
CDR3 DNA: TGTGCCAGCAGCTCCCTACTGGACGGACTTATCACCGGGGAGCTGTTTTTT; CDR3 protein: CASSSLLDGLITGELFF; J gene: TRBJ2-2; clone size: .; D gene: .; V gene: TRBV7-2
CDR3 DNA: TGTGCCATCAGTGAGCTCGGGCATTCGGGGTCCTACAATGAGCAGTTCTTC; CDR3 protein: CAISELGHSGSYNEQFF; J gene: TRBJ2-1; clone size: .; D gene: .; V gene: TRBV10-3
CDR3 DNA: TGTGCCAGCAGCTTAGCGCGCGGAGTCAATGAGCAGTTCTTC; CDR3 protein: CASSLARGVNEQFF; J gene: TRBJ2-1; clone size: .; D gene: .; V gene: TRBV7-2
CDR3 DNA: TGTGCCAGCAGGAGAAGCGGGCGATCCAACACCGGGGAGCTGTTTTTT; CDR3 protein: CASRRSGRSNTGELFF; J gene: TRBJ2-2; clone size: few; D gene: .; V gene: TRBV7-2